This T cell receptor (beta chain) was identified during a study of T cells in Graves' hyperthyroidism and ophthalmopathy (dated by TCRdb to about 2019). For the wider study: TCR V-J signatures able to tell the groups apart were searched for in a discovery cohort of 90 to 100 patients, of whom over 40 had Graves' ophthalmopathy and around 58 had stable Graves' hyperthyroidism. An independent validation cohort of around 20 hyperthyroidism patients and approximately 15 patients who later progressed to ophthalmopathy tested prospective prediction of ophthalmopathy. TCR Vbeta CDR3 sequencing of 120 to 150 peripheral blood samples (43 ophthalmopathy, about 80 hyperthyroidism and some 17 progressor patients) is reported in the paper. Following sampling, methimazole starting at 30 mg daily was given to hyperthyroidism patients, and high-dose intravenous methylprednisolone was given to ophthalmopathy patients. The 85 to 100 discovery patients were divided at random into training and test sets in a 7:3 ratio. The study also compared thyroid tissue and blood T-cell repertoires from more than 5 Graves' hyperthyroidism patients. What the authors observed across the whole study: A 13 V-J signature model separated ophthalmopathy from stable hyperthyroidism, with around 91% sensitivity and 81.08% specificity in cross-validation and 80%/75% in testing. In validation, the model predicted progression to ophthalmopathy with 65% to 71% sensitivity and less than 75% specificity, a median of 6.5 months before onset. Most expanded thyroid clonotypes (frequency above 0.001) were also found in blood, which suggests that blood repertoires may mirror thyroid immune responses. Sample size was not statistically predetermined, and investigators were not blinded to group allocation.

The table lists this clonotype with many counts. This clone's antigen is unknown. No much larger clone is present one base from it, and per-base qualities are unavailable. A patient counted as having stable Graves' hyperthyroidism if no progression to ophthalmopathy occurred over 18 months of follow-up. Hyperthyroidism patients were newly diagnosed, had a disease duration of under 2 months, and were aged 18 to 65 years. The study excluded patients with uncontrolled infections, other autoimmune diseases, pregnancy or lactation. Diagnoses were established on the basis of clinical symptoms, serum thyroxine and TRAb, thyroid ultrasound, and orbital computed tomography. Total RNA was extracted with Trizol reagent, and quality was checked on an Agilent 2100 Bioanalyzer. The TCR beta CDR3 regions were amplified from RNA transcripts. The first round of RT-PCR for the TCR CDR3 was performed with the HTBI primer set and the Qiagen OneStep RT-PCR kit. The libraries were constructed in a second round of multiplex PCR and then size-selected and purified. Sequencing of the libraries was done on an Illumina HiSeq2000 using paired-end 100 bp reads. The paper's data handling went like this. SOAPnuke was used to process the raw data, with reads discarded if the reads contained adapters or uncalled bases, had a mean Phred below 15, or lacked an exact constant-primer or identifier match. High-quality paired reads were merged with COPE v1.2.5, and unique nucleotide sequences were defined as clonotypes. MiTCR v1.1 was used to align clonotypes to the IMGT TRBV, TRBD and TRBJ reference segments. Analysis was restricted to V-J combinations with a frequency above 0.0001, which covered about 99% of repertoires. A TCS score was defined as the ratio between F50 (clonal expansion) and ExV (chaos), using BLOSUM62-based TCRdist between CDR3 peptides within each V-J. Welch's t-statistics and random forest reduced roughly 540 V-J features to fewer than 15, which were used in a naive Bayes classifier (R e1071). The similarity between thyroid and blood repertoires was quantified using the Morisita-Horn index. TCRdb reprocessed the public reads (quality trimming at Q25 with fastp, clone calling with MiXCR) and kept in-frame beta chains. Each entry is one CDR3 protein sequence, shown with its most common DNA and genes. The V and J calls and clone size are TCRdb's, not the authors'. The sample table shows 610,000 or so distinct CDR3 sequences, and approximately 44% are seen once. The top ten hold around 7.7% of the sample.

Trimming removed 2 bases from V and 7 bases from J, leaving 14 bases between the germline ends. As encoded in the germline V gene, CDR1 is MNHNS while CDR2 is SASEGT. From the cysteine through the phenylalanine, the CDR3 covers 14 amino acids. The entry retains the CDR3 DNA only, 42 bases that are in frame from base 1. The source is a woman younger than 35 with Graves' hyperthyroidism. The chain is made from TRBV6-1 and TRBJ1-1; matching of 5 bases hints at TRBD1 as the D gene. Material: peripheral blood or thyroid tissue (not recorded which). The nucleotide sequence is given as TGTGCCAGCAGTGAAAGGTTCGGGACGGTTGAAGCTTTCTTT. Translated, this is CASSERFGTVEAFF.